This T cell receptor (beta chain) was recorded in a study of CD8 T cells in ankylosing spondylitis. Study-level results: Roughly 8 highly homologous variants made up a TCR beta motif, and this motif appeared characteristic of ankylosing spondylitis blood. Prior work had noted some motif variants in reactive arthritis blood and synovial fluid.

Comment on this clonotype: Its antigen is unknown.

MiXCR, applied by TCRdb to the 5' RACE reads, yields one record per CDR3 protein. The table includes 650,000 to 800,000 distinct CDR3 sequences, 15% to 20% detected once. The specimen sequenced was blood, either unsorted or a sorted T cell fraction (not recorded which). The TCR sequence derives from a male donor with ankylosing spondylitis.

CDR3: CASSPPPGEGVVYEQYF. The CDR3 DNA is TGTGCCAGCAGCCCACCCCCGGGGGAGGGGGTCGTATACGAGCAGTACTTC. This chain joins TRBV5-6 and TRBJ2-7; possible D gene TRBD2, 7 bases. This CDR3 is built from 17 residues. V was clipped by 4 bases and J by 4 bases, with 24 bases between them. From germline, CDR1 is SGHDT and CDR2 YYEEEE.